This entry lists 21 T cell receptor beta chains sequenced from one sample in a study of blood T cell repertoires in COVID-19. Only in-frame clones appear in the TCRdb table, and some are missing; sequencing was by immunoSEQ multiplex PCR. There are approximately 280,000 clones in the sample; approximately 85% occur only once, and 9.5% to 12% lies in the top ten. The sequenced sample consisted of peripheral blood. The receptors were sampled from a woman in her 70s with acute or convalescent COVID-19.

The chain couples TRBV18 to TRBJ1-4, with D maybe TRBD1 (5 bases). Trimming pared 3 bases from V and 0 bases from J, leaving 14 bases between. This CDR3 comprises 17 residues. CDR1 is KGHSH and CDR2 is LQKENI in the germline V gene. The CDR3 DNA reads as TGTGCCAGCTCACCTTCTAACCAGGGTGCAACTAATGAAAAACTGTTTTTT. It translates to CASSPSNQGATNEKLFF.

This chain connects TRBV10-3 to TRBJ1-1, with D possibly matching TRBD1 (6 bases). The CDR3 is 13 residues long. CDR1 is ENHRY, CDR2 SYGVKD, per germline. V lost 10 bases to trimming and J lost 1 base, with 13 bases between them. The CDR3 DNA reads as TGTGCCACGATACAGGGACCGAACACTGAAGCTTTCTTT. Translation: CATIQGPNTEAFF.

The rearrangement links TRBV2 to TRBJ1-2; D gene unclear. This CDR3 comprises 13 residues. The V end was cut by 8 bases, the J end by 6 bases, with 16 bases between. Germline CDR1 reads SNHLY; CDR2 reads FYNNEI. CDR3 region: CASLLVAPDGYTF. DNA of the CDR3: TGTGCCAGCCTTTTAGTAGCTCCCGATGGCTACACCTTC.

In DNA, the CDR3 is TGTGCCAGCTCACCGGGACAGGAAAGCTCCTACGAGCAGTACTTC. Protein sequence: CASSPGQESSYEQYF. The chain joins TRBV18 to TRBJ2-7, with 8 bases that match TRBD1. CDR1 and CDR2 from the germline V gene are KGHSH and LQKENI. V trimming: 3 bases; J trimming: 0 bases; junction bases outside the gene matches: 4. This CDR3 comprises 15 residues.

The chain recombines TRBV11-2 with TRBJ1-2; D gene unclear. There are 15 residues in the CDR3. V dropped 1 base and J dropped 0 bases, with 9 bases sitting between them. Germline CDR1 reads SGHAT; CDR2 reads FQNNGV. The CDR3 nucleotides are TGTGCCAGCAGCTTAGGAGCGGCAGCTAACTATGGCTACACCTTC. Translated: CASSLGAAANYGYTF.

On this clone itself: At the DNA level, this CDR3 is encoded by other sequences in the same sample as well. The CDR3 is CASRLAGEDTQYF. The CDR3 DNA sequence: TGCGCCAGCCGACTAGCGGGGGAAGATACGCAGTATTTT. V gene TRBV5-1 combines with J gene TRBJ2-3, with TRBD2 matching 12 bases. V shed 7 bases and J 5 bases; nucleotides not matched to a gene: 2. The CDR3 extends over 13 amino acids. CDR1 is SGHRS and CDR2 is YFSETQ in the germline V gene. Looking up the rest from reference TRBV5-1 and TRBJ2-3 gives the full variable domain: KAGVTQTPRYLIKTRGQQVTLSCSPISGHRSVSWYQQTPGQGLQFLFEYFSETQRNKGNFPGRFSGRQFSNSRSEMNVSTLELGDSALYLCASRLAGEDTQYFGPGTRLTVL.

Here the CDR3 reads CASTFRDSNSPLHF. CDR3 nucleotides: TGTGCCAGCACGTTCCGGGACAGCAATTCACCCCTCCACTTT. The J gene is TRBJ1-6, the V gene TRBV21-1; TRBD1 reflects the table's D call only, with no check against the DNA. TRBV21-1 is a listed pseudogene. The CDR3 runs 14 residues.

Comment on this clone: Other DNA sequences within the sample encode an identical CDR3. The chain is built from TRBV29-1 and TRBJ2-1; D unclear. Germline V gene sequence: CDR1 SQVTM, CDR2 ANQGSEA. V was shortened by 6 bases and J by 0 bases, with 12 bases between the two germline ends. The CDR3 sequence is 14 residues long. The CDR3 reads CSVATYSSYNEQFF. The CDR3 bases are TGCAGCGTGGCGACGTACAGCTCCTACAATGAGCAGTTCTTC.

The chain carries TRBV6-5 and TRBJ1-1; 7 bases are shared with TRBD1. There are 14 residues in the CDR3. CDR1 and CDR2 (germline): MNHEY, SVGAGI. V gave up 5 bases and J gave up 3 bases; unmatched junction bases: 6. This chain's CDR3 is CASSTPDRHTEAFF. CDR3 coding DNA: TGTGCCAGCAGTACGCCGGACAGGCACACTGAAGCTTTCTTT.

As concerns this clone: One end of the junction is discordant with germline, which a read error may explain. The chain joins TRBV12-3 or TRBV12-4 to TRBJ1-2; weak D call: TRBD1 (5 bases). The CDR3 length is 13 residues. The chain's CDR3 is CASSFVQGDPLFF. The CDR3 DNA reads as TGTGCCAGCAGTTTCGTGCAGGGCGATCCCTTATTCTTC.

The V and J genes are TRBV5-6 and TRBJ1-2, with D possibly matching TRBD1 (6 bases). CDR3 length: 14 amino acids. V lost 2 bases, J lost 5 bases, and 13 bases lay in between. Germline CDR1 reads SGHDT; CDR2 reads YYEEEE. CDR3 sequence: CASSLNRVGYGYTF. In DNA, the CDR3 is TGTGCCAGCAGCTTAAACAGGGTCGGGTATGGCTACACCTTC.

The chain employs TRBV6-5 and TRBJ1-1; the match to TRBD1 covers 8 bases. The V segment lost 7 bases and the J segment 11 bases; nucleotides outside the gene matches: 12. This CDR3 region has 13 residues. Germline V gene data show CDR1 as MNHEY and CDR2 as SVGAGI. CDR3 DNA sequence: TGTGCCAGCACCCCGGGGCTGACAGGGGTCGCTTTCTTT. Encoded protein: CASTPGLTGVAFF.

This clone appeared a single time. The rearrangement links TRBV5-1 to TRBJ2-3, with D possibly being TRBD1 (6 bases). Germline V gene lookup returns CDR1 SGHRS and CDR2 YFSETQ. The CDR3 has 13 residues. Deletions cut 0 bases from V and 5 bases from J, with 7 bases between. The chain's CDR3 is CASSLGGQDTQYF. In DNA form, the CDR3 reads TGCGCCAGCAGCTTGGGGGGGCAAGATACGCAGTATTTT.

This chain links TRBV6-6 with TRBJ1-1; D uncertain. Trimming took off 2 bases at V and 0 bases at J, with 13 bases between the two ends. CDR3 size: 16 residues. Germline V gene lookup returns CDR1 MNHNY and CDR2 SVGAGI (reference sequence). The CDR3 loop reads CASSYPPGGMNTEAFF. The CDR3 DNA is TGTGCCAGCAGTTACCCCCCAGGCGGGATGAACACTGAAGCTTTCTTT.

This chain links TRBV5-1 with TRBJ1-2; 10 bases map to TRBD1. This CDR3 comprises 14 residues. J lost 4 bases, V lost 0 bases, and 0 bases had no gene match. The germline gives CDR1 SGHRS, CDR2 YFSETQ. The CDR3 reads CASSLGQGAYGYTF. The CDR3 coding sequence is TGCGCCAGCAGCTTGGGACAGGGGGCCTATGGCTACACCTTC.

The gene calls are TRBV19 and TRBJ2-2; TRBD2 matches at 9 bases. Germline assignment: CDR1 LNHDA and CDR2 SQIVND (reference sequence). Trimming removed 3 bases from V and 5 bases from J; junction bases left unmatched: 13. The CDR3 sequence is 18 residues long. CDR3 nucleotides: TGTGCCAGTAGTATCCGGGTGGGACTAGCCATTAGAACCGGGGAGCTGTTTTTT. As protein: CASSIRVGLAIRTGELFF.

CDR3 sequence (DNA): TGTGCCAGCAGCCCCCAGTGGGGGGGGACAGGGTACACTGAAGCTTTCTTT. This encodes CASSPQWGGTGYTEAFF. The genes are TRBV7-9 and TRBJ1-1; 9 bases line up with TRBD1. J lost 3 bases, V lost 5 bases, and 13 bases had no gene match. Germline CDR1 is SEHNR and CDR2 is FQNEAQ (reference sequence). The CDR3 covers 17 residues.

J is TRBJ2-3 and V is TRBV5-1, with TRBD2 matching 7 bases. Looked up from germline, CDR1 is SGHRS and CDR2 is YFSETQ. The CDR3 runs 15 residues. Trimming took 4 bases from V and 3 from J; bases not matched to a gene: 8. CDR3 nucleotides: TGCGCCAGCAGCGAACCACTAGCGACGACAGATACGCAGTATTTT. Protein product: CASSEPLATTDTQYF.

This clone has only a few counts. The chain couples TRBV3-1 (or the pseudogene TRBV3-2) to TRBJ1-1; 9 positions match TRBD1. In germline, CDR1 is LGHDT, CDR2 YNNKEL (reference sequence). Trimming removed 5 bases from V and 11 bases from J; junction bases left unmatched: 6. This CDR3 region has 12 residues. CDR3 nucleotide sequence: TGTGCCAGCAGCTCCCCCGGGACAGGGGCTTTCTTT. Its protein is CASSSPGTGAFF.

This chain connects TRBV3-1 (or the pseudogene TRBV3-2) to TRBJ2-6, with D perhaps matching TRBD1 (5 bases). CDR1 and CDR2 from the germline V gene are LGHDT and YNNKEL (reference sequence). V lost 6 bases and J lost 0, with 12 bases in between. The CDR3 totals 16 residues. The CDR3 bases are TGTGCCAGCAGGGACACACTTTTCTCTGGGGCCAACGTCCTGACTTTC. This sequence encodes CASRDTLFSGANVLTF.

This chain uses TRBV10-2 with TRBJ1-2; maybe TRBD1 (5 bases). The germline V gene has CDR1 WSHSY and CDR2 SAAADI. Trimming took 8 bases from V and 4 from J, leaving 17 bases between them. The CDR3 runs 14 residues. CDR3 in DNA: TGCGCCAGCGGTCCGGACATCCGGTTCTATGGCTACACCTTC. It specifies CASGPDIRFYGYTF.